Presented here are 29 T cell receptor beta chains from one specimen sequenced in a study of shared clonotypes between healthy human individuals. Only in-frame clones appear in the TCRdb table, and some are missing; sequencing was by immunoSEQ multiplex PCR. The sample has 2 million to 2.5 million clones, over 90% seen once. Sequenced material: naive CD4+ T cells from PBMCs. Subset described: CD45RA+ positively selected. All receptors derive from a man in his late teens or twenties in good health. Some clones in this sample may be carry-over from other donors' samples.

The chain uses TRBV18 and TRBJ2-5; weak D call: TRBD1 (6 bases). The germline V and J ends were trimmed by 1 base and 1 base, with 10 bases remaining between them. The CDR3 consists of 15 residues. The germline V gene has CDR1 KGHSH and CDR2 LQKENI. CDR3 in amino acids: CASSPRGQIQETQYF. CDR3 DNA: TGTGCCAGCTCACCACGAGGACAGATCCAAGAGACCCAGTACTTC.

The V call is TRBV4-3, the J call TRBJ2-5, with 10 bases matching TRBD2. TRBJ2-7 matches the DNA end more closely, so the J call is doubtful. Germline lookup yields CDR1 LGHNA and CDR2 YSLEER. The CDR3 has 16 residues. The CDR3 DNA sequence: TGCGCCAGCAGCCAAGATCCCCTAGCGGGAGCCTACGAGCAGTACTTC. It is translated as CASSQDPLAGAYEQYF.

This chain connects TRBV30 to TRBJ2-2; D is unclear. The germline gives CDR1 GTSNPN, CDR2 SVGIG (reference sequence). CDR3 size: 13 residues. With 0 bases removed from V and 5 bases from J, the gap between germline ends came to 7 bases. The CDR3 DNA reads as TGTGCCTGGAGTGTTATTAGGACCGGGGAGCTGTTTTTT. Translating it yields CAWSVIRTGELFF.

This chain uses TRBV6-6 with TRBJ2-3; TRBD2 aligns across 11 bases. The CDR3 covers 15 residues. Germline V gene data show CDR1 as MNHNY and CDR2 as SVGAGI (reference sequence). With V trimmed by 6 bases and J by 4 bases, 6 bases remained unmatched. CDR3 sequence: CASRPRLAGSDTQYF. CDR3 in DNA: TGTGCCAGCAGACCACGACTAGCGGGATCAGATACGCAGTATTTT.

J is TRBJ2-1 and V is TRBV10-3; 9 positions match TRBD2. V shed 11 bases and J 8 bases; nucleotides not matched to a gene: 10. The CDR3 has 13 residues. Germline V CDR1 and CDR2: ENHRY, SYGVKD. The CDR3 bases are TGTGCCCTCTCGCCAGCTAGCGGGGATGAGCAGTTCTTC. Translation: CALSPASGDEQFF.

This sequence joins TRBV5-1 and TRBJ1-1; no definite D call. CDR1 is SGHRS and CDR2 is YFSETQ in the germline V gene. This CDR3 contains 14 residues. V was pared by 0 bases and J by 5 bases, with 11 bases between. Here the CDR3 DNA reads TGCGCCAGCAGCTTGGAGGAGGGAAAGACTGAAGCTTTCTTT. Its protein product is CASSLEEGKTEAFF.

The V call is TRBV2, the J call TRBJ2-7; D may match TRBD1 or TRBD2 (6 bases each). The germline V gene encodes CDR1 SNHLY and CDR2 FYNNEI. The CDR3 contains 13 residues. Trimming removed 5 bases at V and 12 bases at J, with 20 bases between. The CDR3 region is CASSFSPGGGPYF. The CDR3 bases are TGTGCCAGCAGTTTCAGTCCCGGAGGGGGGCCGTACTTC.

The V and J genes are TRBV7-9 and TRBJ2-1; maybe TRBD2 (6 bases). In germline, CDR1 is SEHNR, CDR2 FQNEAQ (reference sequence). V lost 5 bases and J lost 6, with 23 bases in between. The CDR3 consists of 17 residues. In nucleotides, the CDR3 is TGTGCCAGCAGCGAATATGGAGCGGGTAACCCTAGCAATGAGCAGTTCTTC. This translates into CASSEYGAGNPSNEQFF.

This clone was observed a few times. The genes are TRBV27 and TRBJ1-2; perhaps TRBD1 as D (6 bases). Trimming left V 6 bases short and J 3 bases short, with 17 bases between. CDR1 and CDR2 from the germline V gene are MNHEY and SMNVEV (reference sequence). The CDR3 extends over 15 amino acids. The CDR3 here is CASSPTGLPYYGYTF. In DNA, the CDR3 is TGTGCCAGCAGCCCTACAGGGTTACCCTACTATGGCTACACCTTC.

The chain is built from TRBV10-3 and TRBJ2-7; 8 nucleotides align to TRBD2. The CDR3 length is 16 residues. The germline V gene encodes CDR1 ENHRY and CDR2 SYGVKD. Germline trimming cut 7 bases from V and 3 bases from J; bases unmatched to any gene: 14. The CDR3 region is CAITNAAGVAFYEQYF. As DNA, the CDR3 is TGTGCCATCACTAATGCAGCGGGAGTGGCTTTCTACGAGCAGTACTTC.

About this clone: Additional DNA sequences in this sample encode the identical CDR3. The chain carries TRBV2 and TRBJ1-1; D uncertain. The CDR3 length is 11 residues. Trimming took 5 bases from V and 2 from J, leaving 3 bases between them. The germline gives CDR1 SNHLY, CDR2 FYNNEI. The CDR3 is CASSLNTEAFF. CDR3 DNA: TGTGCCAGCAGTTTAAACACTGAAGCTTTCTTT.

V usage is TRBV28 and J usage is TRBJ2-3; TRBD2 aligns across 11 bases. Losses at the gene ends were 2 bases for V and 0 bases for J; bases not matched to a gene: 1. Germline V gene data show CDR1 as MDHEN and CDR2 as SYDVKM. There are 16 residues in the CDR3. CDR3 in DNA: TGTGCCAGCAGTTTAGGGACTAGCGGTAGCACAGATACGCAGTATTTT. It translates to CASSLGTSGSTDTQYF. Drawing the rest from reference TRBV28 and TRBJ2-3, the complete variable domain is DVKVTQSSRYLVKRTGEKVFLECVQDMDHENMFWYRQDPGLGLRLIYFSYDVKMKEKGDIPEGYSVSREKKERFSLILESASTNQTSMYLCASSLGTSGSTDTQYFGPGTRLTVL.

The chain uses TRBV11-2 and TRBJ2-2; perhaps TRBD2 as D (7 bases). The CDR3 has 14 residues. CDR1 is SGHAT, CDR2 FQNNGV, per germline. With 10 bases removed from V and 4 bases from J, the gap between germline ends came to 16 bases. CDR3 coding DNA: TGTGCCACGGGGGGCGGCTGGGGCACCGGGGAGCTGTTTTTT. Protein sequence: CATGGGWGTGELFF.

The J gene is TRBJ1-5, the V gene TRBV6-1, with D hard to call. Germline CDR1 reads MNHNS; CDR2 reads SASEGT. The CDR3 extends over 13 amino acids. V was pared by 3 bases and J by 5 bases, with 8 bases between. The CDR3 DNA reads TGTGCCAGCAGTGATCAAGTTGATCAGCCCCAGCATTTT. It translates to CASSDQVDQPQHF.

This chain uses TRBV15 with TRBJ2-1; 7 nucleotides agree with TRBD2. The length of the CDR3 is 17 residues. The ends lost 0 bases at V and 2 bases at J; junction bases unmatched: 7. CDR1 and CDR2 from the germline V gene are LNHNV and YYDKDF (reference sequence). CDR3 residues: CATSREGPGGAYNEQFF. The CDR3 region has the DNA TGTGCCACCAGCAGAGAAGGCCCGGGAGGTGCCTACAATGAGCAGTTCTTC.

The chain employs TRBV30 and TRBJ1-1, with D possibly being TRBD1 (6 bases). CDR3 length: 13 residues. CDR1 GTSNPN and CDR2 SVGIG come from the germline V gene (reference sequence). Trimming stripped 2 bases from V and 6 bases from J, with 13 bases between. The CDR3 here is CAWSSGQPPEAFF. Here the CDR3 DNA reads TGTGCCTGGAGTAGTGGACAGCCCCCTGAAGCTTTCTTT. The full variable domain, completed using reference TRBV30 and TRBJ1-1, is SQTIHQWPATLVQPVGSPLSLECTVEGTSNPNLYWYRQAAGRGLQLLFYSVGIGQISSEVPQNLSASRPQDRQFILSSKKLLLSDSGFYLCAWSSGQPPEAFFGQGTRLTVV.

The rearrangement links TRBV6-6 to TRBJ2-1; no clear D gene. Germline V lookup: CDR1 MNHNY, CDR2 SVGAGI (reference sequence). This CDR3 is built from 13 residues. Trimming removed 6 bases from V and 1 base from J, with 7 bases in between. The CDR3 bases are TGTGCCAGCAGCCGCCAGTCCTACAATGAGCAGTTCTTC. It translates to CASSRQSYNEQFF.

The chain couples TRBV9 to TRBJ2-2; D not resolved. This CDR3 is built from 14 residues. Germline V CDR1 and CDR2: SGDLS, YYNGEE. Trimming removed 0 bases at V and 6 bases at J, with 9 bases between. CDR3 nucleotide sequence: TGTGCCAGCAGCGTAGTCCCCAGCGCCGGGGAGCTGTTTTTT. Protein sequence: CASSVVPSAGELFF.

V is TRBV6-5 and J is TRBJ1-2, with TRBD1 as a possible D gene (5 bases). CDR3 length equals 15 residues. Between the trimmed V and J ends, which lost 6 bases and 8 bases, there was a span of 22 bases. Germline V gives CDR1 MNHEY, CDR2 SVGAGI. DNA for the CDR3: TGTGCCAGCAGCCAAAGTGGGACCCCGGGCAACGGCTACACCTTC. Translation: CASSQSGTPGNGYTF.

The chain links TRBV6-5 to TRBJ2-3; D possibly corresponds to TRBD1 (5 bases). The CDR3 contains 14 residues. V dropped 8 bases and J dropped 0 bases, with 12 bases sitting between them. In germline, CDR1 is MNHEY, CDR2 SVGAGI. CDR3 sequence (DNA): TGTGCCAGCGGGGCAACAGCGAGCACAGATACGCAGTATTTT. Translating it yields CASGATASTDTQYF.

Points on this clone: The same CDR3 can be traced to other DNA sequences in this sample. The chain has TRBV15 and TRBJ1-1; the D gene is possibly TRBD1 (5 bases). Germline V gene lookup returns CDR1 LNHNV and CDR2 YYDKDF (reference sequence). Trimming pared 0 bases from V and 3 bases from J, leaving 8 bases between. The CDR3 contains 14 residues. The CDR3 sequence is CATSRDIRDTEAFF. DNA of the CDR3: TGTGCCACCAGCAGAGATATCAGGGACACTGAAGCTTTCTTT.

The chain carries TRBV7-9 and TRBJ2-2; no firm D call. V was trimmed by 5 bases and J by 6 bases, leaving 7 bases between them. Germline V gives CDR1 SEHNR, CDR2 FQNEAQ (reference sequence). This CDR3 is built from 12 residues. CDR3 protein: CASSHPAGELFF. For the CDR3, the DNA is TGTGCCAGCAGCCACCCCGCCGGGGAGCTGTTTTTT.

The chain recombines TRBV12-5 with TRBJ2-5, with D perhaps matching TRBD1 or TRBD2 (6 bases each). The CDR3 consists of 15 residues. CDR1 and CDR2 from the germline V gene are LGHNT and FRNRAP. V lost 1 base, J lost 4 bases, and 13 bases lay in between. The CDR3 loop is CASGLDLRGGETQYF. The CDR3 DNA sequence: TGTGCTAGTGGTTTGGATCTCAGGGGAGGAGAGACCCAGTACTTC.

V usage is TRBV6-4 and J usage is TRBJ1-1, with D possibly being TRBD1 (5 bases). CDR3 length: 17 amino acids. V lost 4 bases and J 0 bases, leaving 18 bases between the germline ends. The germline V gene has CDR1 MRHNA and CDR2 SNTAGT. CDR3 coding DNA: TGTGCCAGCAGTGCCCTGGGGAGGGGATGGGTGAACACTGAAGCTTTCTTT. Amino acid sequence: CASSALGRGWVNTEAFF.

The chain carries TRBV5-1 and TRBJ2-7; no clear D gene. CDR3 length equals 14 residues. V lost 4 bases and J 4 bases, leaving 15 bases between the germline ends. CDR1 SGHRS and CDR2 YFSETQ come from the germline V gene. CDR3 sequence: CASSKDVPPYEQYF. In DNA, the CDR3 is TGCGCCAGCAGCAAGGACGTACCCCCATACGAGCAGTACTTC.

A note on this clone: Distinct nucleotide sequences in the sample also encode this CDR3. J is TRBJ2-5 and V is TRBV28; the D is unclear. The CDR3 totals 11 residues. The germline CDR1 and CDR2 sequences are MDHEN and SYDVKM. Trimming shortened V by 8 bases and J by 3 bases, and 7 bases separated the two germline ends. The CDR3 DNA follows: TGTGCCAGCGGCACTGAAGAGACCCAGTACTTC. It is translated as CASGTEETQYF.

This chain uses TRBV6-5 with TRBJ2-1, with 7 bases lining up with TRBD2. Germline values: CDR1 MNHEY, CDR2 SVGAGI. Trimming at V came to 7 bases and at J to 7 bases, leaving 10 bases not matched to a gene. The CDR3 totals 14 residues. The CDR3 region has the DNA TGTGCCAGCACAATTCCCGGGACTAATAATGAGCAGTTCTTC. Its protein product is CASTIPGTNNEQFF.

This chain connects TRBV5-1 to TRBJ2-1, with D perhaps TRBD2 (5 bases). The CDR3 totals 14 residues. Trimming took off 7 bases at V and 0 bases at J, with 11 bases between the two ends. The V gene's germline CDR1 is SGHRS and CDR2 YFSETQ. CDR3 DNA sequence: TGCGCCAGCCCGACGGCGGGCTCCTACAATGAGCAGTTCTTC. Translated: CASPTAGSYNEQFF.

V and J are TRBV9 and TRBJ2-5; TRBD2 might be the D (5 bases). Germline V lookup: CDR1 SGDLS, CDR2 YYNGEE. The CDR3 sequence is 15 residues long. The germline V and J ends were trimmed by 0 bases and 4 bases, with 13 bases remaining between them. This CDR3 is CASSVGLPSSETQYF. The DNA for the CDR3 is TGTGCCAGCAGCGTAGGACTACCGAGTTCAGAGACCCAGTACTTC.